Below are 9 T cell receptor beta chains sequenced from a single sample in a study of cytomegalovirus exposure and HLA in healthy donors. PCR primers comprised 60 Vbeta and 13 Jbeta primers. Profiling relied on immunoSEQ multiplex PCR, and the TCRdb table lists in-frame clones only, not all of them. This sample yields 65,000 to 85,000 clones, of which about 9.4% are seen a single time; over 20% belongs to the top ten. Sequencing was done on a sample of PBMCs. Source of these receptors: a man aged 55-75 years in good health and CMV-seropositive.

This clone was recorded a few times. The V gene is TRBV11-1, the J gene TRBJ2-3; possible D gene TRBD2, 6 bases. V dropped 5 bases and J dropped 5 bases, with 11 bases sitting between them. CDR1 and CDR2 from the germline V gene are SGHAT and FQDESV (reference sequence). The length of the CDR3 is 13 residues. Here the CDR3 reads CASSRGTQDTQYF. The CDR3 DNA reads as TGTGCCAGCAGCCGAGGGACTCAAGATACGCAGTATTTT. Full variable domain (outside the CDR3, taken from reference TRBV11-1 and TRBJ2-3): EAEVAQSPRYKITEKSQAVAFWCDPISGHATLYWYRQILGQGPELLVQFQDESVVDDSQLPKDRFSAERLKGVDSTLKIQPAELGDSAMYLCASSRGTQDTQYFGPGTRLTVL.

This clone showed up just a few times. The chain employs TRBV18 and TRBJ2-4; weak D call: TRBD1 (5 bases). Germline V gene sequence: CDR1 KGHSH, CDR2 LQKENI. This CDR3 comprises 15 residues. V was clipped by 3 bases and J by 2 bases, with 11 bases between them. The CDR3 loop is CASSPPGSTKNIQYF. CDR3 sequence (DNA): TGTGCCAGCTCACCTCCAGGGTCGACCAAAAACATTCAGTACTTC.

The rearrangement links TRBV6-5 to TRBJ2-3, with 7 nucleotides matching TRBD2. The CDR3 has 13 amino acids. Germline trimming cut 7 bases from V and 1 base from J; bases unmatched to any gene: 2. Germline V gene data show CDR1 as MNHEY and CDR2 as SVGAGI. CDR3 DNA sequence: TGTGCCAGCAAGCGGGATCGCACAGATACGCAGTATTTT. It translates to CASKRDRTDTQYF.

The chain uses TRBV11-2 and TRBJ2-7; possible D gene TRBD1, 5 bases. The CDR3 is 14 residues long. CDR1 SGHAT and CDR2 FQNNGV come from the germline V gene. Trimming removed 4 bases from V and 0 bases from J, with 10 bases in between. CDR3 sequence reads: CASSYDSSSYEQYV. The CDR3 nucleotides read TGTGCCAGCAGCTACGACAGTAGCTCCTACGAGCAGTACGTC.

The chain uses TRBV5-1 and TRBJ1-2; the D is unclear. CDR1 is SGHRS and CDR2 is YFSETQ in the germline V gene. V shed 3 bases and J shed 6 bases, with 15 bases lying between them. The CDR3 totals 14 residues. The CDR3, as DNA: TGCGCCAGCAGCTCGCCTGAGGGTAATCATGGCTACACCTTC. It encodes CASSSPEGNHGYTF.

This clone occurred a few times. The chain has TRBV2 and TRBJ2-7; D might be TRBD1 (6 bases). Germline V gene lookup returns CDR1 SNHLY and CDR2 FYNNEI. V was shortened by 4 bases and J by 6 bases, with 13 bases between the two germline ends. CDR3 size: 13 residues. In DNA, the CDR3 is TGTGCCAGCAGTGGCGGCAGGGGTTCCGAGCAGTACGTC. Residues: CASSGGRGSEQYV.

This clone came up many times. The same CDR3 can be traced to other DNA sequences in this sample. The chain has TRBV27 and TRBJ1-6; perhaps TRBD1 as D (6 bases). Germline loops: CDR1 MNHEY, CDR2 SMNVEV (reference sequence). With 6 bases removed from V and 8 bases from J, the gap between germline ends came to 14 bases. The CDR3 extends over 14 amino acids. The CDR3 spells CASSGGRGDSPLHF. In nucleotides, the CDR3 is TGTGCCAGCAGCGGTGGGAGGGGGGATTCACCCCTCCACTTT.

This clone has only a few counts. The rearrangement links TRBV7-3 to TRBJ2-1, with no clear D. This CDR3 comprises 17 residues. Deletions cut 1 base from V and 0 bases from J, with 13 bases between. Germline-derived CDR1 and CDR2 are SGHTA and FQGTGA. The CDR3 DNA is TGTGCCAGCAGCTTAAAGCCCAGCGACTTCTCCTACAATGAGCAGTTCTTC. It yields the protein CASSLKPSDFSYNEQFF. The full variable domain, completed using reference TRBV7-3 and TRBJ2-1, is GAGVSQTPSNKVTEKGKYVELRCDPISGHTALYWYRQSLGQGPEFLIYFQGTGAADDSGLPNDRFFAVRPEGSVSTLKIQRTERGDSAVYLCASSLKPSDFSYNEQFFGPGTRLTVL.

This clone was counted between two and nine times. The V call is TRBV30, the J call TRBJ2-7; no clear D gene. CDR3 size: 13 residues. V shed 4 bases and J shed 6 bases, with 16 bases lying between them. Germline CDR1 GTSNPN, CDR2 SVGIG (reference sequence). The CDR3 protein is CAWKPPGSIEQYF. CDR3 DNA sequence: TGTGCCTGGAAACCCCCGGGTTCGATCGAGCAGTACTTC.